In its sample, the clone carrying this T cell receptor (beta chain) was seen a few times. The entry originates in a study of T cell repertoires in cytomegalovirus infection. CDR3 length equals 15 residues. V was trimmed by 5 bases and J by 4 bases, leaving 15 bases between them. TCRdb reprocessed the reads via MiXCR and lists one record per CDR3 protein. The sample contains about 330,000 distinct CDR3 sequences, over 7.5% of which appear only once. The sequenced material came from PBMCs. The V and J genes are TRBV12-3 or TRBV12-4 and TRBJ1-3, with unresolved D. The sequence came from a human donor in good health (CMV status not recorded). Some clones in this sample may be carry-over from other donors' samples. The CDR3: CASSPTRGAGNTIYF. CDR3 coding DNA: TGTGCCAGCAGTCCGACCCGGGGAGCAGGAAACACCATATATTTT.